This T cell receptor (beta chain) was sequenced for a study of OX40 agonist ivuxolimab in advanced cancers. On the study more broadly: Ivuxolimab, an agonistic anti-OX40 (CD134) antibody, was given to patients. The dose-escalation cohort was about 86% male, with a mean age of 60 years, ranging about 20 to 85.

The study, taken as a whole, reports: Some patients without response likewise showed low normalized clonal expansion.

CDR1 MNHEY and CDR2 SVGAGI come from the germline V gene. The CDR3 is made up of 13 amino acids. V lost 5 bases to trimming and J lost 9 bases, with 16 bases between them. Assay used: immunoSEQ multiplex PCR; TCRdb lists only in-frame clones, some missing. The sample consists of 15,000 to 20,000 clones, approximately 80% of them appearing once. Turning to this clone: Its specificity is unknown.

Sampling times: baseline, cycle 4 day 1, cycle 7 day 1. The genes are TRBV6-5 and TRBJ2-5; unclear D gene. Source: CD4+ or CD8+ T cells sorted from blood, taken in a trial of the OX40 agonist ivuxolimab. The receptor's source is an adult with an advanced solid tumor such as melanoma, head and neck, liver or kidney cancer. The CDR3 bases are TGTGCCAGCAGTACCGCGTGGGGAACGGCCCAGTACTTC. Translated: CASSTAWGTAQYF.